This T cell receptor (beta chain) stems from a study of blood T cell repertoires in COVID-19 (dated by TCRdb to 2020 to 2022). Notes on the research overall: The collaborator samples originated in the United States, Italy and Spain and spanned the acute and convalescent phases of COVID-19. The prospective study material was composed of cDNA or gDNA derived from T cells, B-cell-depleted T cells, or PBMCs. The dataset comprised deeply sampled blood TCRbeta repertoires from subjects exposed to, actively infected with, or recovered from COVID-19. The repertoires were made available in a free public database intended to serve as a resource for research on the immune response to SARS-CoV-2. The samples were drawn from two sources: the first 160 participants of the ongoing ImmuneRACE study, and 1,000 to 1,500 subjects contributed by 6 global collaborators. Sample metadata almost always included a de-identified subject ID, COVID-19 status, age in years and sex. Where available, HLA class I and class II types were obtained from metadata supplied by the sample provider rather than from assay-based typing.

Notes on this clone: What this receptor recognizes is not known. Per-base qualities were not stored, and no clone one base away is much larger.

Here is what the overall study found, with its caveats: Clinical and demographic metadata were provided uncurated, with the amount varying by source and participant.

Collaborating institutions collected whole blood in K2EDTA tubes following their own protocols. Collaborator samples were shipped for TCRbeta analysis as frozen whole blood, isolated PBMCs, or DNA extracted from either sample type. Including the terminal cysteine and phenylalanine, the CDR3 comprises 17 residues. The kept DNA is CDR3 alone, 51 bases in frame from the first base. After removal of 1 base from V and 0 bases from J, the junction retains 2 bases not matched to a gene. The germline V gene supplies CDR1 LGHNT and CDR2 FRNRAP. The immunoSEQ Assay, a bias-controlled multiplex PCR, was used to amplify TCRbeta CDR3 regions from genomic DNA. The original pipeline was this. Within the assay, amplification of reference gene primers was used to estimate how many nucleated cells each sample contained. To quantify the absolute abundance of each unique TCRbeta CDR3 rearrangement, sequence reads were collapsed and filtered. For each sample, productive Simpson clonality was calculated by taking the square root of Simpson's diversity index across productive rearrangements. TCRdb's version of the immuneACCESS table is confined to in-frame rearrangements and falls short of the full clone set. An unresolved V gene accounts for under half of the shortfall where checked; the remainder is of unknown origin. V and J calls plus clone size are reproduced from that table; the DNA served to infer D and trimming. The sample yields over 200,000 clones; roughly 86% were counted once. The ten largest clones take up 2.5% to 3% of the sample.

Sequencing was performed on peripheral blood. The chain is made from TRBV12-5 and TRBJ2-2, and TRBD2 matches 10 of the central bases. The clonotype was recovered from a woman aged 60-75 years with acute or convalescent COVID-19. The DNA sequence is given as TGTGCTAGTGGTTTGGGGGGACTAGCGTCGAACACCGGGGAGCTGTTTTTT. This translates into CASGLGGLASNTGELFF.